These 25 T cell receptor beta chains were sequenced from one sample in a study of cytomegalovirus exposure and HLA in healthy donors. PCR was performed using 60 Vbeta and 13 Jbeta primers. Repertoires were generated with immunoSEQ multiplex PCR, while TCRdb's copy carries only in-frame clones and drops some. The sample has some 170,000 clones, 80% seen once. Sequencing was carried out using PBMCs. The receptors shown here come from a man between 25 and 39 years old in good health and CMV-seronegative.

The J gene is TRBJ2-7, the V gene TRBV4-3, with TRBD1 matching 9 bases. Losses at the gene ends were 0 bases for V and 2 bases for J; bases not matched to a gene: 8. Germline V gene lookup returns CDR1 LGHNA and CDR2 YSLEER. The CDR3 covers 17 residues. The CDR3, as DNA: TGCGCCAGCAGCCAAGATACAGGGACAGGGTTTCCCTACGAGCAGTACTTC. It encodes CASSQDTGTGFPYEQYF.

The chain is built from TRBV5-6 and TRBJ2-1; weak D call: TRBD1 (6 bases). The CDR3 is 11 amino acids. The V and J ends lost 4 bases and 10 bases respectively, with 9 bases between them. Per the germline V gene, CDR1 is SGHDT and CDR2 is YYEEEE. DNA for the CDR3: TGTGCCAGCAGCGTAACAGGGGAGCAGTTCTTC. Protein: CASSVTGEQFF.

In this sample, this clone turned up a few times. The chain recombines TRBV28 with TRBJ2-5; 10 nucleotides agree with TRBD1. V lost 4 bases, J lost 3 bases, and 8 bases stayed unmatched. The CDR3 totals 16 residues. Germline values: CDR1 MDHEN, CDR2 SYDVKM. This chain's CDR3 is CASSSSDRGPEETQYF. CDR3 DNA: TGTGCCAGCAGTTCCTCCGACAGGGGGCCTGAAGAGACCCAGTACTTC.

The CDR3 is CASSPGTGHYEQYF. CDR3 nucleotides: TGTGCCAGCAGCCCCGGGACAGGGCACTACGAGCAGTACTTC. The chain is built from TRBV11-2 and TRBJ2-7; TRBD1 matches 9 bases. After removal of 5 bases from V and 3 bases from J, the junction contained 5 bases not matched to a gene. The CDR3 has 14 residues. CDR1 is SGHAT, CDR2 FQNNGV, per germline.

The chain combines TRBV5-6 with TRBJ2-2; D unclear. This CDR3 has 13 residues. The germline V gene has CDR1 SGHDT and CDR2 YYEEEE. The V and J ends lost 1 base and 7 bases respectively, with 8 bases between them. The CDR3 DNA sequence: TGTGCCAGCAGCTTGTCACTGGTCGGGGAGCTGTTTTTT. Translating it yields CASSLSLVGELFF.

V and J are TRBV18 and TRBJ1-1; 7 nucleotides line up with TRBD1. The germline V gene has CDR1 KGHSH and CDR2 LQKENI. The CDR3 contains 12 residues. With 5 bases clipped from V and 8 bases from J, the junction kept 5 bases outside the gene matches. CDR3 coding DNA: TGTGCCAGCTCATCCGGACAGGCGGAAGCTTTCTTT. Translated: CASSSGQAEAFF.

The chain uses TRBV7-2 and TRBJ2-2; D possibly corresponds to TRBD2 (6 bases). Trimming stripped 5 bases from V and 5 bases from J, with 15 bases between. Germline lookup yields CDR1 SGHTA and CDR2 FQGNSA. This CDR3 is built from 15 residues. CDR3 amino acids: CASSIRGSGTGELFF. The CDR3 region has the DNA TGTGCCAGCAGCATTCGGGGGAGTGGTACCGGGGAGCTGTTTTTT.

This chain uses TRBV19 with TRBJ2-7; 10 bases match TRBD2. Unmatched junction bases numbered 4, after V lost 6 bases and J lost 2 bases. Per the germline V gene, CDR1 is LNHDA and CDR2 is SQIVND (reference sequence). The CDR3 extends over 14 amino acids. Here the CDR3 DNA reads TGTGCCAGTAGCCAGCGGGGGGGAACCTACGAGCAGTACTTC. Its translation: CASSQRGGTYEQYF.

This rearrangement joins TRBV27 to TRBJ2-7; TRBD1 is a possible D gene (6 bases). V was pared by 4 bases and J by 4 bases, with 14 bases between. This CDR3 comprises 14 residues. The germline V gene has CDR1 MNHEY and CDR2 SMNVEV (reference sequence). The CDR3 bases are TGTGCCAGCAGTTGGGAAGGACAGCCATACGAGCAGTACTTC. Residues: CASSWEGQPYEQYF.

This clone was found once. V and J are TRBV28 and TRBJ2-1; TRBD1 matches 9 bases. CDR1 and CDR2 from the germline V gene are MDHEN and SYDVKM. V shed 2 bases, J shed 5 bases, and the junction held 4 bases outside the gene matches. The CDR3 totals 15 residues. DNA for the CDR3: TGTGCCAGCAGTTTAGGGACAGGGTTCGACAATGAGCAGTTCTTC. Its translation is CASSLGTGFDNEQFF.

The rearrangement links TRBV10-2 to TRBJ1-4; 8 nucleotides line up with TRBD1. From germline, CDR1 is WSHSY and CDR2 SAAADI. Germline trimming cut 7 bases from V and 10 bases from J; bases unmatched to any gene: 8. The CDR3 is made up of 13 amino acids. CDR3 amino acids: CASNGQGVGKLFF. CDR3 nucleotides: TGCGCCAGCAATGGACAGGGAGTGGGAAAACTGTTTTTT.

The chain employs TRBV6-1 and TRBJ2-1; tentative D call: TRBD2 (6 bases). The germline V and J ends were trimmed by 7 bases and 8 bases, with 21 bases remaining between them. The CDR3 is made up of 15 amino acids. Per germline, CDR1 MNHNS and CDR2 SASEGT. The DNA of the CDR3 is TGTGCCAGCAAAGTATCTCAGGGCTGGAGGGATGAGCAGTTCTTC. Its translation: CASKVSQGWRDEQFF.

V is TRBV4-3 and J is TRBJ1-2; D remains unclear. Deletions cut 4 bases from V and 0 bases from J, with 9 bases between. This CDR3 has 14 residues. Germline V gene lookup returns CDR1 LGHNA and CDR2 YSLEER. CDR3 amino acids: CASSLTVTNYGYTF. CDR3 nucleotides: TGCGCCAGCAGCCTAACAGTTACTAACTATGGCTACACCTTC.

The V gene is TRBV27, the J gene TRBJ2-1, with TRBD1 as a possible D gene (7 bases). This CDR3 has 14 residues. Germline CDR1 MNHEY, CDR2 SMNVEV (reference sequence). Trimming left V 8 bases short and J 7 bases short, with 18 bases between. The CDR3 DNA reads as TGTGCCAGCGGATCAGGGGGGAGCATAAATGAGCAGTTCTTC. This translates into CASGSGGSINEQFF.

The genes are TRBV27 and TRBJ2-5; TRBD2 aligns across 9 bases. J lost 5 bases, V lost 8 bases, and 15 bases had no gene match. Per germline, CDR1 MNHEY and CDR2 SMNVEV (reference sequence). This CDR3 comprises 16 residues. The CDR3 loop is CASGGLRGRARETQYF. CDR3 DNA: TGTGCCAGCGGGGGCTTACGCGGGAGGGCCAGGGAGACCCAGTACTTC.

As to this clone: A junction boundary mismatches the germline segment, possibly from a read error. The chain has TRBV14 and TRBJ2-7; unclear D gene. The CDR3 is made up of 11 amino acids. The germline V gene has CDR1 SGHDN and CDR2 FVKESK. CDR3 protein: CASSQSYERYF. The CDR3, as DNA: TGTGCCAGCAGCCAATCATACGAGCGGTACTTC.

The J gene is TRBJ1-4, the V gene TRBV30; weak D call: TRBD1 (6 bases). The CDR3 loop spans 14 amino acids. V lost 2 bases and J 2 bases, leaving 9 bases between the germline ends. Germline V lookup: CDR1 GTSNPN, CDR2 SVGIG (reference sequence). CDR3 DNA sequence: TGTGCCTGGAGTCGAACAGGGACTAATGAAAAACTGTTTTTT. Encoded protein: CAWSRTGTNEKLFF.

The chain combines TRBV9 with TRBJ2-1; D unclear. CDR1 is SGDLS and CDR2 is YYNGEE in the germline V gene. V was cut by 0 bases and J by 0 bases, with 7 bases left in between. The CDR3 runs 15 residues. The CDR3 sequence: CASSVGAYSYNEQFF. The DNA for the CDR3 is TGTGCCAGCAGCGTAGGCGCTTACTCCTACAATGAGCAGTTCTTC.

The chain recombines TRBV28 with TRBJ1-5, with D possibly matching TRBD1 (5 bases). The ends were cut back, 2 bases at V and 9 bases at J, with 14 bases in the middle. The CDR3 totals 14 residues. CDR1 and CDR2 (germline): MDHEN, SYDVKM. The CDR3 DNA sequence: TGTGCCAGCAGTTTAGCCAGGAGGGGTTGGCCCCAGCATTTT. Translated, it gives CASSLARRGWPQHF.

The chain couples TRBV2 to TRBJ2-4; D unclear. The germline gives CDR1 SNHLY, CDR2 FYNNEI. The V end was cut by 7 bases, the J end by 6 bases, with 10 bases between. The CDR3 spans 12 residues. Here the CDR3 reads CASTGVVNIQYF. For the CDR3, the DNA is TGTGCCAGCACAGGCGTCGTAAACATTCAGTACTTC.

V and J are TRBV27 and TRBJ2-1; 8 bases are shared with TRBD2. The CDR3 runs 14 residues. Trimming cost V 2 bases and J 7 bases; bases outside gene matches: 4. From germline, CDR1 is MNHEY and CDR2 SMNVEV (reference sequence). CDR3 amino acids: CASSLTSGGNEQFF. In nucleotides, the CDR3 is TGTGCCAGCAGTTTAACTAGCGGAGGGAATGAGCAGTTCTTC.

This clone came up a few times. This chain links TRBV20-1 with TRBJ1-1; tentative D call: TRBD1 (6 bases). The CDR3 has 11 amino acids. Germline V gene sequence: CDR1 DFQATT, CDR2 SNEGSKA (reference sequence). Trimming took 3 bases from V and 7 from J, leaving 9 bases between them. This CDR3 reads CSARGQSEAFF. CDR3 nucleotides: TGCAGTGCTAGGGGACAAAGTGAAGCTTTCTTT.

V is TRBV4-2 and J is TRBJ2-7, with D unclear. Germline CDR1 reads LGHNA; CDR2 reads YNFKEQ. The ends were cut back, 4 bases at V and 3 bases at J, with 16 bases in the middle. CDR3 size: 15 residues. DNA for the CDR3: TGTGCCAGCAGCCCCCCAGGCCAACCCCTCTACGAGCAGTACTTC. This codes for CASSPPGQPLYEQYF.

V gene TRBV27 combines with J gene TRBJ2-2, with 11 positions matching TRBD1. The length of the CDR3 is 14 residues. V lost 4 bases to trimming and J lost 7 bases; unmatched junction nucleotides: 2. Germline V lookup: CDR1 MNHEY, CDR2 SMNVEV (reference sequence). CDR3 nucleotide sequence: TGTGCCAGCAGTTGGGACAGGGGGAACGGGGAGCTGTTTTTT. Protein product: CASSWDRGNGELFF.

The CDR3 loop is CATSRDLSNQPQHF. As DNA, the CDR3 is TGTGCCACGTCGAGGGATTTGAGCAATCAGCCCCAGCATTTT. The V gene is TRBV28, the J gene TRBJ1-5; the D is unclear. This CDR3 has 14 amino acids. The germline V and J ends were trimmed by 10 bases and 1 base, with 14 bases remaining between them. Germline V lookup: CDR1 MDHEN, CDR2 SYDVKM.